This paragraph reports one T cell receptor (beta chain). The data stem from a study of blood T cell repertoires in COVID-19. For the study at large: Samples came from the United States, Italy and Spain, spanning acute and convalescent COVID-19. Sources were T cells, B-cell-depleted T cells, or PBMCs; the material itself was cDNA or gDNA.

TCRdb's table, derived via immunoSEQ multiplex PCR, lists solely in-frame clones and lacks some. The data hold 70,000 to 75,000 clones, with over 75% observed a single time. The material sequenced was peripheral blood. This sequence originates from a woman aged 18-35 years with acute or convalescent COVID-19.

CDR3 nucleotide sequence: TGTGCCAGTAGTACCAGAGACAGGAACACTGAAGCTTTCTTT. Its protein is CASSTRDRNTEAFF. V usage is TRBV19 and J usage is TRBJ1-1; D may be TRBD1 (5 bases). The germline V gene encodes CDR1 LNHDA and CDR2 SQIVND (reference sequence). CDR3 length: 14 amino acids. Trimming removed 4 bases from V and 1 base from J, with 10 bases in between. Combining the CDR3 with reference TRBV19 and TRBJ1-1 gives the whole variable domain DGGITQSPKYLFRKEGQNVTLSCEQNLNHDAMYWYRQDPGQGLRLIYYSQIVNDFQKGDIAEGYSVSREKKESFPLTVTSAQKNPTAFYLCASSTRDRNTEAFFGQGTRLTVV.